This T cell receptor (beta chain) is drawn from a study of blood T cell repertoires in COVID-19. Trimming removed 6 bases from V and 3 bases from J; junction bases left unmatched: 5. CDR3 length equals 14 residues. Germline V gives CDR1 MNHEY, CDR2 SVGAGI. Clones were sequenced by immunoSEQ multiplex PCR, and TCRdb holds only the in-frame ones, with some missing. The table has some 260,000 clones, approximately 86% seen once. The sample was PBMCs or T cells enriched from blood (not recorded which). The chain employs TRBV6-5 and TRBJ1-5; 7 bases map to TRBD1. The sequence was obtained from a woman in her 30s with acute COVID-19. DNA of the CDR3: TGTGCCAGCAGCCGGGACAGCTTCAATCAGCCCCAGCATTTT. Encoded protein: CASSRDSFNQPQHF.